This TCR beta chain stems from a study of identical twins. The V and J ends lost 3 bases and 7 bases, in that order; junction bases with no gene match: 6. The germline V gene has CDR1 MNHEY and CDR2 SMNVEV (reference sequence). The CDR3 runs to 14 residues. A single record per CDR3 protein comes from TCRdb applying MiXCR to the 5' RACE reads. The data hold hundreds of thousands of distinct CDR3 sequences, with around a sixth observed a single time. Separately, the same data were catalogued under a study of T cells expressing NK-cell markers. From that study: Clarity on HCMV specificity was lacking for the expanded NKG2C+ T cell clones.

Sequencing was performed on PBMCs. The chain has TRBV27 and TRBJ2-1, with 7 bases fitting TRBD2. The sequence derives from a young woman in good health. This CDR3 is CASSFGSGMNEQFF. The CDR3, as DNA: TGTGCCAGCAGTTTTGGGAGCGGGATGAATGAGCAGTTCTTC.